This T cell receptor (beta chain) derives from a study of blood T cells in healthy people across ages. This clonotype was counted between two and nine times. The second PCR ran roughly 7 to 11 cycles with a sample-barcoded 5' primer and J-beta primers. In TCRdb, the 5' RACE reads were re-called with MiXCR into one record per CDR3 protein. The table has hundreds of thousands of distinct CDR3 sequences, approximately 25% seen once. V lost 4 bases, J lost 8 bases, and 8 bases stayed unmatched. The CDR3 consists of 14 residues. The germline V gene encodes CDR1 SGHTA and CDR2 FQGNSA. These data were also filed under a second study, of T cells of mothers and their children.

V and J are TRBV7-2 and TRBJ2-4, with 7 bases identical to TRBD2. The sample taken for sequencing was blood. This sequence was found in a boy aged 5 to 17 in good health. The CDR3 here is CASSYGGSRDIQYF. The DNA for the CDR3 is TGTGCCAGCAGCTACGGGGGGAGTAGGGACATTCAGTACTTC.